This passage covers 26 T cell receptor beta chains from one sample sequenced in a study of blood T cell repertoires in COVID-19. Generated by immunoSEQ multiplex PCR, the TCRdb table keeps only in-frame clones and is missing some. The table has 250,000 or so clones, approximately 86% seen once. Sample: peripheral blood. The receptors originated from a man older than 75 with acute or convalescent COVID-19.

The J gene is TRBJ2-3, the V gene TRBV9, with TRBD1 identical over 7 bases. The trim removed 4 bases at V and 2 bases at J, leaving 7 bases unmatched. CDR1 and CDR2 (germline): SGDLS, YYNGEE. The CDR3 is 15 amino acids. Written as DNA, the CDR3 is TGTGCCAGCAGCAACCGGGACAGTCCCACAGATACGCAGTATTTT. It codes for CASSNRDSPTDTQYF.

The genes are TRBV5-1 and TRBJ2-5; 12 positions match TRBD2. CDR3 size: 15 residues. CDR1 and CDR2 from the germline V gene are SGHRS and YFSETQ. The J segment lost 2 bases and the V segment lost 4 bases, leaving 3 bases of the junction unmatched. The chain's CDR3 is CASSLGLAGQETQYF. The CDR3 bases are TGCGCCAGCAGCCTAGGACTAGCGGGGCAAGAGACCCAGTACTTC.

J is TRBJ2-2 and V is TRBV5-1; 9 bases align to TRBD2. Trimming cost V 3 bases and J 2 bases; bases outside gene matches: 8. The germline V gene encodes CDR1 SGHRS and CDR2 YFSETQ. This CDR3 is 17 amino acids long. The CDR3 region is CASSSGGTSQNTGELFF. For the CDR3, the DNA is TGCGCCAGCAGCTCGGGAGGGACTAGCCAAAACACCGGGGAGCTGTTTTTT.

The chain links TRBV6-2 or TRBV6-3 to TRBJ1-1; D gene unclear. The CDR3 contains 12 residues. Germline V gives CDR1 MNHEY, CDR2 SVGEGT. V was clipped by 4 bases and J by 2 bases, with 5 bases between them. The CDR3 sequence: CASSWSNTEAFF. For the CDR3, the DNA is TGTGCCAGCAGTTGGAGCAACACTGAAGCTTTCTTT.

The V and J genes are TRBV5-6 and TRBJ2-7, with TRBD1 identical over 7 bases. This CDR3 has 14 residues. The germline CDR1 and CDR2 sequences are SGHDT and YYEEEE. After removal of 4 bases from V and 2 bases from J, the junction contained 6 bases not matched to a gene. The CDR3 DNA sequence: TGTGCCAGCAGCACGACAGGGCTGACCTACGAGCAGTACTTC. Its translation: CASSTTGLTYEQYF.

The chain combines TRBV19 with TRBJ2-5; 10 nucleotides match TRBD1. Germline loops: CDR1 LNHDA, CDR2 SQIVND (reference sequence). V dropped 3 bases and J dropped 4; count of bases not matched to a gene: 5. This CDR3 has 15 residues. CDR3: CASSIRQGAGETQYF. The DNA for the CDR3 is TGTGCCAGTAGTATTCGACAGGGGGCCGGAGAGACCCAGTACTTC.

The chain carries TRBV10-2 and TRBJ2-2; D might be TRBD1 (7 bases). The CDR3 runs to 14 residues. The germline V and J ends were trimmed by 7 bases and 5 bases, with 14 bases remaining between them. Germline CDR1 and CDR2: WSHSY and SAAADI. The CDR3 loop reads CASMWAGGTGELFF. Here the CDR3 DNA reads TGCGCCAGCATGTGGGCAGGGGGGACCGGGGAGCTGTTTTTT.

The chain combines TRBV6-2 or TRBV6-3 with TRBJ1-1, with D hard to call. Per germline, CDR1 MNHEY and CDR2 SVGEGT. The CDR3 covers 10 residues. V lost 0 bases and J lost 10, with 3 bases in between. CDR3 bases: TGTGCCAGCAGTTACTCCCGAGCTTTCTTT. This codes for CASSYSRAFF.

This clone was seen repeatedly, ten times or more. This chain uses TRBV9 with TRBJ2-1, with TRBD1 matching over 8 bases. V trimming: 4 bases; J trimming: 0 bases; junction bases outside the gene matches: 6. The germline gives CDR1 SGDLS, CDR2 YYNGEE. The CDR3 has 16 amino acids. The CDR3 region is CASSHSDRASYNEQFF. The DNA for the CDR3 is TGTGCCAGCAGCCACTCGGACAGGGCCTCCTACAATGAGCAGTTCTTC.

V usage is TRBV4-1 and J usage is TRBJ1-5, with a possible D match to TRBD1 (6 bases). Germline CDR1 and CDR2: MGHRA and YSYEKL. The CDR3 spans 16 residues. The V and J ends lost 1 base and 3 bases respectively, with 13 bases between them. For the CDR3, the DNA is TGCGCCAGCAGCCAAGGAGGGGGTTCGATCAATCAGCCCCAGCATTTT. Amino acid sequence: CASSQGGGSINQPQHF.

The CDR3 protein is CASSQNQGLYEQYF. CDR3 DNA: TGTGCCAGCAGCCAAAACCAGGGCTTGTACGAGCAGTACTTC. The rearrangement links TRBV4-2 to TRBJ2-7, with D perhaps TRBD1 (5 bases). The CDR3 contains 14 residues. Trimming pared 2 bases from V and 4 bases from J, leaving 12 bases between. Germline lookup yields CDR1 LGHNA and CDR2 YNFKEQ.

This chain joins TRBV5-1 and TRBJ2-5; a possible D gene is TRBD1 (5 bases). The CDR3 has 17 amino acids. Per the germline V gene, CDR1 is SGHRS and CDR2 is YFSETQ. V lost 4 bases and J lost 3, with 22 bases in between. CDR3 in amino acids: CASSHRIPGQTEETQYF. DNA of the CDR3: TGCGCCAGCAGCCACCGGATTCCAGGACAAACGGAAGAGACCCAGTACTTC.

The chain uses TRBV4-3 and TRBJ1-2; 11 nucleotides line up with TRBD1. Germline lookup yields CDR1 LGHNA and CDR2 YSLEER. The CDR3 runs to 18 residues. Germline trimming cut 0 bases from V and 3 bases from J; bases unmatched to any gene: 9. The chain's CDR3 is CASSQELLGTGGYYGYTF. The CDR3 coding sequence is TGCGCCAGCAGCCAAGAACTGCTCGGGACAGGGGGGTACTATGGCTACACCTTC.

This clone was seen just once. The chain uses TRBV28 and TRBJ1-2, with D uncertain. This CDR3 has 13 residues. V lost 2 bases to trimming and J lost 3 bases, with 7 bases between them. Germline assignment: CDR1 MDHEN and CDR2 SYDVKM. This CDR3 is CASSLDLDYGYTF. Written as DNA, the CDR3 is TGTGCCAGCAGTTTAGATTTAGACTATGGCTACACCTTC.

V gene TRBV6-2 or TRBV6-3 combines with J gene TRBJ2-5; TRBD1 agrees at 7 bases. The CDR3 sequence is 15 residues long. Germline loops: CDR1 MNHEY, CDR2 SVGEGT. V lost 4 bases and J lost 5; bases outside the gene matches: 10. The CDR3 region is CASSSLTGPEETQYF. CDR3 sequence (DNA): TGTGCCAGCAGTTCCCTGACAGGGCCGGAGGAGACCCAGTACTTC.

The chain uses TRBV25-1 and TRBJ1-3; a possible D gene is TRBD1 (5 bases). The CDR3 spans 15 residues. V was clipped by 7 bases and J by 0 bases, with 13 bases between them. Per germline, CDR1 MGHDK and CDR2 SYGVNS. The CDR3 is CASMGRDSSGNTIYF. CDR3 DNA sequence: TGTGCCAGCATGGGGCGAGACTCCTCTGGAAACACCATATATTTT.

The chain employs TRBV9 and TRBJ1-1; a possible D gene is TRBD1 (5 bases). Germline CDR1 SGDLS, CDR2 YYNGEE. There are 16 residues in the CDR3. The V end lost 0 bases, the J end lost 1 base, and 13 bases lay between the germline ends. The CDR3 sequence: CASSVDDSLRNTEAFF. CDR3 nucleotides: TGTGCCAGCAGCGTAGACGACAGCCTGAGGAACACTGAAGCTTTCTTT.

V and J are TRBV29-1 and TRBJ2-3; no firm D call. CDR3 length: 14 amino acids. V shed 6 bases and J shed 0 bases, with 13 bases lying between them. Per the germline V gene, CDR1 is SQVTM and CDR2 is ANQGSEA. CDR3 coding DNA: TGCAGCGTCGCTCGGCGACTTAGCACAGATACGCAGTATTTT. Translating it yields CSVARRLSTDTQYF.

This sequence joins TRBV5-1 and TRBJ2-1; D may be TRBD2 (6 bases). The CDR3 loop spans 16 amino acids. Per the germline V gene, CDR1 is SGHRS and CDR2 is YFSETQ. With 2 bases removed from V and 4 bases from J, the gap between germline ends came to 16 bases. The CDR3 DNA reads as TGCGCCAGCAGCTTTACGGGGGAGCCCGCTTACAATGAGCAGTTCTTC. Amino acids: CASSFTGEPAYNEQFF.

The V gene is TRBV19, the J gene TRBJ2-7; 7 bases are a match to TRBD1. The J segment lost 4 bases and the V segment lost 4 bases, leaving 4 bases of the junction unmatched. This CDR3 is 13 amino acids long. Germline-derived CDR1 and CDR2 are LNHDA and SQIVND (reference sequence). The CDR3 loop is CASSTTQGYEQYF. The CDR3 DNA follows: TGTGCCAGTAGTACAACACAGGGGTACGAGCAGTACTTC. Full variable domain (missing parts from reference TRBV19 and TRBJ2-7): DGGITQSPKYLFRKEGQNVTLSCEQNLNHDAMYWYRQDPGQGLRLIYYSQIVNDFQKGDIAEGYSVSREKKESFPLTVTSAQKNPTAFYLCASSTTQGYEQYFGPGTRLTVT.

This clone was counted once. The chain joins TRBV2 to TRBJ1-4, with 7 bases aligning to TRBD1. The CDR3 contains 14 residues. Per germline, CDR1 SNHLY and CDR2 FYNNEI. V lost 7 bases, J lost 8 bases, and 10 bases stayed unmatched. The CDR3 DNA sequence: TGTGCCAGCAAACCGACAGGGTCAAGCGAAAAACTGTTTTTT. Translating gives CASKPTGSSEKLFF.

V gene TRBV19 combines with J gene TRBJ1-5; possible D gene TRBD1, 5 bases. The germline CDR1 and CDR2 sequences are LNHDA and SQIVND (reference sequence). With 1 base removed from V and 1 base from J, the gap between germline ends came to 11 bases. This CDR3 has 16 amino acids. The CDR3 loop is CASSIGGGMSNQPQHF. CDR3 DNA: TGTGCCAGTAGTATAGGGGGGGGAATGAGCAATCAGCCCCAGCATTTT. The whole variable domain, remainder taken from reference TRBV19 and TRBJ1-5, is DGGITQSPKYLFRKEGQNVTLSCEQNLNHDAMYWYRQDPGQGLRLIYYSQIVNDFQKGDIAEGYSVSREKKESFPLTVTSAQKNPTAFYLCASSIGGGMSNQPQHFGDGTRLSIL.

The V and J genes are TRBV28 and TRBJ2-2; D call uncertain. Germline loops: CDR1 MDHEN, CDR2 SYDVKM. The CDR3 covers 12 residues. Between the trimmed V and J ends, which lost 3 bases and 7 bases, there was a span of 6 bases. The CDR3 reads CASSLEIGELFF. The CDR3 nucleotides read TGTGCCAGCAGTTTGGAGATCGGGGAGCTGTTTTTT.

The chain employs TRBV6-2 or TRBV6-3 and TRBJ1-6, with 7 bases identical to TRBD1. The CDR3 length is 19 residues. CDR1 and CDR2 from the germline V gene are MNHEY and SVGEGT. V dropped 2 bases and J dropped 9; count of bases not matched to a gene: 19. The CDR3 sequence is CASSYQAAAGTVSSSPLHF. CDR3 coding DNA: TGTGCCAGCAGTTACCAGGCCGCGGCCGGGACAGTCTCGAGTTCACCCCTCCACTTT.

The genes are TRBV18 and TRBJ2-1, with TRBD2 matching 12 bases. CDR1 and CDR2 (germline): KGHSH, LQKENI. CDR3 size: 15 residues. The V gene end was trimmed by 4 bases and the J gene end by 4 bases; junction bases not matched to a gene: 2. The CDR3 spells CASSQGLAGYNEQFF. CDR3 bases: TGTGCCAGCTCACAAGGACTAGCGGGATACAATGAGCAGTTCTTC.

The V and J genes are TRBV6-2 or TRBV6-3 and TRBJ1-1; D is perhaps TRBD1 (5 bases). Deletions cut 3 bases from V and 1 base from J, with 12 bases between. Per the germline V gene, CDR1 is MNHEY and CDR2 is SVGEGT. This CDR3 spans 15 amino acids. CDR3 coding DNA: TGTGCCAGCAGTTATGGAGGGACGGGGAACACTGAAGCTTTCTTT. Amino acids: CASSYGGTGNTEAFF.